The sequence of this T cell receptor beta chain was determined in a study of T-cell reconstitution after alpha-beta-depleted transplantation in children (dated by TCRdb to about 2016). As for the study more broadly: Using TCR repertoire profiling, the study quantitatively followed how T-cell immune reconstitution unfolded in children after TCRalphabeta/CD19-depleted allogeneic hematopoietic cell transplantation.

Libraries were made using PCR. These reads were obtained on an Illumina HiSeq 2500. TCR libraries were prepared with molecular barcoding, using unique molecular identifiers to normalize TCRbeta repertoire quantification. In TCRdb, the public reads were trimmed at Q25 with fastp and aligned with MiXCR, with productive beta chains retained. Each CDR3 protein appears once, grouped with its most common genes and DNA. In this sample the table shows about 610,000 distinct CDR3 sequences, 8% to 11% of which occur a single time. The ten top clones hold 3.5% to 5% of the sample. As concerns this clonotype: No antigen is known for it. Qualities for individual bases were not recorded, and no much larger clone is one base off.

The starting material was PBMCs from the stem cell graft donor, obtained from the stem cell graft. The clonotype was recovered from a human donor who donated a stem cell graft to a child with acute myeloid leukemia.

CDR3 loop: CAWRQGRFRGSYNEQFF. Here is the DNA: TGTGCCTGGAGACAGGGGAGATTTAGGGGCTCCTACAATGAGCAGTTCTTC. The rearrangement combines TRBV30 with TRBJ2-1; TRBD1 aligns with 7 central bases. The CDR3 runs 17 amino acids, cysteine and phenylalanine included. Only CDR3 DNA remains: 51 bases, in frame from the first base. Trimming removed 3 bases from V and 0 bases from J; the gene matches leave 11 bases unexplained. In the germline V gene (reference sequence), CDR1 corresponds to GTSNPN and CDR2 to SVGIG.